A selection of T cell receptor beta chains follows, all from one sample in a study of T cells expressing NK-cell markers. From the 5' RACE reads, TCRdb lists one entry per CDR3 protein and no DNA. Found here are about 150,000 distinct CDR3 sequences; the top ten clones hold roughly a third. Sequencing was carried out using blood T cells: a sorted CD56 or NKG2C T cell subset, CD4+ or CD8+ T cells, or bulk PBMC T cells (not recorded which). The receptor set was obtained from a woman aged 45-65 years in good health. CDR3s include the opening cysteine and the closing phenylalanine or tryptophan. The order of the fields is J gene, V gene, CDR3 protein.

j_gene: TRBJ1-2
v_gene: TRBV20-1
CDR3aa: CSARDRSRVRGYTF

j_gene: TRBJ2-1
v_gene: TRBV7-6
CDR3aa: CASSLERREEGNEQFF

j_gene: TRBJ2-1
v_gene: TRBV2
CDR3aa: CASSVRVHEQFF

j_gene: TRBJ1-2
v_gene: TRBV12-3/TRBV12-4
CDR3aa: CASSLAQPGSYGYTF

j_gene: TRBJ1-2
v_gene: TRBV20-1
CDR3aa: CSARGGVGGYTF

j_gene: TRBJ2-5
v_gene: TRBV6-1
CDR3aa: CASSDSFRETQYF

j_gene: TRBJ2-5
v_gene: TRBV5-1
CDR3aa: CASSLEGQGIETQYF

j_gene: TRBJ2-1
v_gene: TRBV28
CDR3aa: CASSLRQDSYNEQFF

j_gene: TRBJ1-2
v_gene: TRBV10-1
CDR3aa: CASARKGDGYTF

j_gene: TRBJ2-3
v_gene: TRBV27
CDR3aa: CASSLLGQAEDTQYF

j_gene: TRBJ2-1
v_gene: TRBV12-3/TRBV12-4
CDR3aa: CASSFADPSSYNEQFF

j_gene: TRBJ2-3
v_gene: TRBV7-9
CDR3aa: CASSTPEAGEGQGDTQYF

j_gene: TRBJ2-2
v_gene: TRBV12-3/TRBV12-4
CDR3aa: CASSSESNTGELFF

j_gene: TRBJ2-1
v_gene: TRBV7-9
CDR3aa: CASSLVREGLNEQFF

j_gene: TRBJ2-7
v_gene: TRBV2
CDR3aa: CASSEVDPEIYEQYF

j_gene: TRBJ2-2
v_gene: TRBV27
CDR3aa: CASSFKSTGELFF

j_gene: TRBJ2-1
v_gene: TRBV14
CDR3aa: CASSPLGPKASNEQFF

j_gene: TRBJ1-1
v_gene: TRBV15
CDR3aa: CATSRRLTGGNTEAFF

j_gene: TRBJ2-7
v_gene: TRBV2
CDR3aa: CASKKGMGTGGHSYEQYF

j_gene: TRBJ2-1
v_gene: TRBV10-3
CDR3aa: CAISEEGDEQFF

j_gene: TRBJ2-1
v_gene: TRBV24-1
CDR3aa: CATSDSGGDGWWGSGQFF

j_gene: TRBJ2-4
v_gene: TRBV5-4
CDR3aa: CASRNEGADIQYF

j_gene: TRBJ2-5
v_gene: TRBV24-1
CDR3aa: CATSRTGRYQETQYF

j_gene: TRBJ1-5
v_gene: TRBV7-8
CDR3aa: CASSPGTLYSDQPQHF

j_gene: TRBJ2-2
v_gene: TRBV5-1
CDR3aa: CASSLSQGAHGELFF

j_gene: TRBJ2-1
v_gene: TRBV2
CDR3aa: CAHLAGGVNEQFF

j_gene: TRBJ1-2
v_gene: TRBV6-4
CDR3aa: CASSPQGVDGYTF

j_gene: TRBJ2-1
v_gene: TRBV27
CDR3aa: CASSLSSGSSYNEQFF

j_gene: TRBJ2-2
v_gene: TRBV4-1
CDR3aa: CASSPPGRAGELFF

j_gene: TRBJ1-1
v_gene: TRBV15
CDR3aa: CATSPAMWGNTEAFF

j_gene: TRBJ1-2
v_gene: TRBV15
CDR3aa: CATRRTGENYGYTF

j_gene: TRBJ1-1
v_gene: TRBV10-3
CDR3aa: CAITDRGNTEAFF

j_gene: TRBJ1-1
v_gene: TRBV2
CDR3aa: CASRPGQGGEAFF

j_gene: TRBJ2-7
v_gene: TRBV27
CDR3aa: CASRASGGAFFYEQYF

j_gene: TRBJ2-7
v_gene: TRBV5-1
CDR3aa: CASSQDGYEQYF

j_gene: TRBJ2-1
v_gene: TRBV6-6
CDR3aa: CASSYSPGRVLGNEQFF

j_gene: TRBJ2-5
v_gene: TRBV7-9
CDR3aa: CASSWTAGGETQYF

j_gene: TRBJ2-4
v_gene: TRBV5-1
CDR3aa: CASSGGRDVNIQYF

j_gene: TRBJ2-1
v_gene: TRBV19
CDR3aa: CASSIDSQAGNEQFF

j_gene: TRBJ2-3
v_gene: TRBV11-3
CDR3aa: CASRESPDTQYF

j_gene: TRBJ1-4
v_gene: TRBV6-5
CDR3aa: CAVRADSNEKLFF

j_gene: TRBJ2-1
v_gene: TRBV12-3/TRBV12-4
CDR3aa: CASKPGTGPYNEQFF

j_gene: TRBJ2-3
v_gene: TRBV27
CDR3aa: CASSFLDDTSTDTQYF

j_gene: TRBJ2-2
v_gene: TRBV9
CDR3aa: CASSVGNRGDQTGELFF

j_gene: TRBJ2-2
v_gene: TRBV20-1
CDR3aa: CSARGPGQGPSVELFF

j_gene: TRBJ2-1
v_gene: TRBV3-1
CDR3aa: CASSLRLAGGEGEQFF

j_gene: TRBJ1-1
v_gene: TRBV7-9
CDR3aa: CASSPYPGGRRGTEAFF

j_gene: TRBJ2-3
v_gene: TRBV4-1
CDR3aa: CASSHPSASSSTDTQYF

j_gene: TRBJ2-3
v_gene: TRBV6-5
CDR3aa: CASRSTVTDTQYF

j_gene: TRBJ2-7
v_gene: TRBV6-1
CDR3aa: CASRGTSVYEQYF

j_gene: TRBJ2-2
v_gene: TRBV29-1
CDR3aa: CSVVGGAGELFF

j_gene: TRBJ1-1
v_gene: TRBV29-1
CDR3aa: CSVPGGRGRGEAFF

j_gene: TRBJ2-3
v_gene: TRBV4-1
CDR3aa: CASSQGTRRDTQYF

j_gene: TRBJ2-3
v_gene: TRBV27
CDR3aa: CASSPVPTSQGQYF

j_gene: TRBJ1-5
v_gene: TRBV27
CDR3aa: CASSKAPGTASGPQHF